This T cell receptor beta chain was obtained from a study of T cells after yellow fever vaccination. Germline V lookup: CDR1 LGHNA, CDR2 YNFKEQ. The CDR3 is 19 amino acids. V dropped 7 bases and J dropped 5 bases, with 29 bases sitting between them. This clonotype has only a few counts. Universal primer sites and UMIs were introduced during 5'RACE template-switching synthesis of TCR cDNA. TCRdb reanalysed the 5' RACE reads using MiXCR and keeps one entry per CDR3 protein. The sample carries some 350,000 distinct CDR3 sequences, approximately 4% recorded once. The sequencing used PBMCs, collected 5 days after the yellow fever booster vaccination. This rearrangement joins TRBV4-2 to TRBJ2-2, with a possible D match to TRBD2 (6 bases). This receptor was obtained from a man aged 18 to 30 who received the YFV17D yellow fever vaccine. CDR3 sequence reads: CASNLIRTGDPRETGELFF. The CDR3 region has the DNA TGTGCCAGCAACCTAATAAGAACAGGCGACCCCCGGGAGACCGGGGAGCTGTTTTTT.